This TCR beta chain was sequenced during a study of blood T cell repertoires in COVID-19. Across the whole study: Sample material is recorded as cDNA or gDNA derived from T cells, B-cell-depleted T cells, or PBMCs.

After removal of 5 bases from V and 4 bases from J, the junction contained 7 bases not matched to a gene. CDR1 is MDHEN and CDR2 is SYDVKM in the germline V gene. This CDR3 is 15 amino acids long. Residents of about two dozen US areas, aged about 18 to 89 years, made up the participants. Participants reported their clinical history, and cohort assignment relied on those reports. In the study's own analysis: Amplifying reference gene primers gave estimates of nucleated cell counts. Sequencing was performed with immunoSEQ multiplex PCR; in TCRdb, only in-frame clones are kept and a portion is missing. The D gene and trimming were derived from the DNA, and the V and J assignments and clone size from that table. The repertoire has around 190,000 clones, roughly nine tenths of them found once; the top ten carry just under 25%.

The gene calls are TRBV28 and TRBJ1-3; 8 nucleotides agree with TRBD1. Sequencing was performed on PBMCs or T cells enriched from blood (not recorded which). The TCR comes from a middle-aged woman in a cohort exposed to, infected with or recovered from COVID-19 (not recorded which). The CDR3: CASSEDRVGGNTIYF. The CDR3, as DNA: TGTGCCAGCAGTGAGGACAGGGTGGGAGGAAACACCATATATTTT.